Each of the 31 T cell receptor beta chains below was sequenced from the same sample in a study of blood T cell repertoires in COVID-19. Some clones are missing from TCRdb's copy, which holds only in-frame ones; the method was immunoSEQ multiplex PCR. The repertoire holds some 220,000 clones, with roughly 80% as singletons. The sample consisted of peripheral blood. These TCRs come from a woman aged 65 to 85 with acute or convalescent COVID-19.

This chain connects TRBV9 to TRBJ2-3; TRBD2 matches 11 bases. Germline V gene sequence: CDR1 SGDLS, CDR2 YYNGEE. V shed 3 bases and J 6 bases; nucleotides not matched to a gene: 6. CDR3 length: 15 amino acids. This CDR3 reads CASSDSGGAKDTQYF. The CDR3 DNA reads TGTGCCAGCAGCGATAGCGGGGGGGCCAAGGATACGCAGTATTTT.

This chain connects TRBV12-1 to TRBJ2-7; TRBD2, as called in the table, went unchecked against the DNA. TRBV12-1 is an annotated pseudogene. The CDR3 is 16 amino acids. CDR3 residues: CASRYTLAAPYNKQYV. CDR3 coding DNA: TGTGCCAGCAGGTATACACTGGCGGCCCCATATAATAAGCAGTACGTC.

This clone was recorded a few times. V gene TRBV7-9 combines with J gene TRBJ2-2; tentatively, D is TRBD2 (5 bases). The length of the CDR3 is 14 residues. V dropped 0 bases and J dropped 5 bases, with 7 bases sitting between them. Germline assignment: CDR1 SEHNR and CDR2 FQNEAQ (reference sequence). CDR3 coding DNA: TGTGCCAGCAGCTTAGCGGGAGTAACCGGGGAGCTGTTTTTT. Protein product: CASSLAGVTGELFF.

The chain couples TRBV7-2 to TRBJ2-7; maybe TRBD1 (6 bases). Trimming cost V 3 bases and J 4 bases, with 16 bases left between them. CDR1 and CDR2 from the germline V gene are SGHTA and FQGNSA. The CDR3 extends over 15 amino acids. The CDR3 is CASSFQGSKLYEQYF. The CDR3 DNA sequence: TGTGCCAGCAGCTTTCAGGGGAGTAAACTTTACGAGCAGTACTTC.

The genes are TRBV2 and TRBJ2-7, with D possibly matching TRBD1 (5 bases). Germline V gene lookup returns CDR1 SNHLY and CDR2 FYNNEI. The CDR3 extends over 13 amino acids. Deletions cut 7 bases from V and 5 bases from J, with 15 bases between. CDR3 residues: CASKGQVLDEQYF. The CDR3 DNA reads as TGTGCCAGCAAGGGGCAGGTCCTAGACGAGCAGTACTTC. Combining the CDR3 with reference TRBV2 and TRBJ2-7 gives the whole variable domain EPEVTQTPSHQVTQMGQEVILRCVPISNHLYFYWYRQILGQKVEFLVSFYNNEISEKSEIFDDQFSVERPDGSNFTLKIRSTKLEDSAMYFCASKGQVLDEQYFGPGTRLTVT.

The chain is built from TRBV24-1 and TRBJ1-1; D perhaps matches TRBD1 (5 bases). Germline-derived CDR1 and CDR2 are KGHDR and SFDVKD. The CDR3 extends over 11 amino acids. V was cut by 5 bases and J by 5 bases, with 5 bases left in between. CDR3: CATSAGTEAFF. CDR3 sequence (DNA): TGTGCCACCAGTGCAGGGACTGAAGCTTTCTTT.

The chain carries TRBV18 and TRBJ2-2; D may be TRBD2 (5 bases). From germline, CDR1 is KGHSH and CDR2 LQKENI. This CDR3 comprises 18 residues. V lost 3 bases and J lost 0, with 17 bases in between. The chain's CDR3 is CASSPGERTVTNTGELFF. The CDR3 coding sequence is TGTGCCAGCTCACCTGGGGAGAGGACTGTCACGAACACCGGGGAGCTGTTTTTT.

This clone has a single count. The gene calls are TRBV19 and TRBJ2-5; tentatively, D is TRBD2 (5 bases). This CDR3 has 13 residues. Trimming cost V 10 bases and J 5 bases, with 17 bases left between them. The germline gives CDR1 LNHDA, CDR2 SQIVND (reference sequence). CDR3 loop: CATSSVVAETQYF. The CDR3 coding sequence is TGTGCCACCTCTAGTGTAGTAGCGGAGACCCAGTACTTC.

The gene calls are TRBV4-3 and TRBJ2-1; tentatively, D is TRBD1 (5 bases). The germline V gene encodes CDR1 LGHNA and CDR2 YSLEER. The ends were cut back, 6 bases at V and 6 bases at J, with 15 bases in the middle. The CDR3 sequence is 14 residues long. The CDR3 region is CASSTRGGSNEQFF. The CDR3 region has the DNA TGCGCCAGCAGTACAAGGGGCGGTAGCAATGAGCAGTTCTTC.

The rearrangement uses TRBV4-1 and TRBJ1-5; 8 bases align to TRBD1. The CDR3 length is 14 residues. V dropped 2 bases and J dropped 8; count of bases not matched to a gene: 5. Germline assignment: CDR1 MGHRA and CDR2 YSYEKL. For the CDR3, the DNA is TGCGCCAGCAGCCAATCTCTACAGGGGGAGCCCCAGCATTTT. Translation: CASSQSLQGEPQHF.

With respect to this clone: A junction boundary mismatches the germline segment, possibly from a read error. The CDR3 DNA reads as TGTGCCAGCAGCTTAGACCGACTAGCCCAAAACATTCAGTACTTC. It is translated as CASSLDRLAQNIQYF. The chain uses TRBV7-2 and TRBJ2-4; 7 nucleotides match TRBD2. Germline V gives CDR1 SGHTA, CDR2 FQGNSA. The CDR3 runs to 15 residues.

J is TRBJ1-1 and V is TRBV30; D is uncertain. V lost 5 bases to trimming and J lost 11 bases, with 18 bases between them. The CDR3 extends over 12 amino acids. Per germline, CDR1 GTSNPN and CDR2 SVGIG (reference sequence). CDR3 in amino acids: CAWSRGERDAFF. As DNA, the CDR3 is TGTGCCTGGTCTCGGGGAGAGAGAGACGCTTTCTTT.

The genes are TRBV5-6 and TRBJ1-4; tentative D call: TRBD1 (5 bases). Germline CDR1 and CDR2: SGHDT and YYEEEE. This CDR3 is built from 15 residues. Trimming took 6 bases from V and 7 from J, leaving 19 bases between them. The CDR3 loop is CASTVGGGPFEKLFF. DNA for the CDR3: TGTGCCAGCACCGTGGGGGGAGGACCGTTTGAAAAACTGTTTTTT.

The chain couples TRBV19 to TRBJ1-2, with D maybe TRBD1 (5 bases). From germline, CDR1 is LNHDA and CDR2 SQIVND (reference sequence). Between the trimmed V and J ends, which lost 5 bases and 3 bases, there was a span of 7 bases. The CDR3 totals 12 residues. Here the CDR3 reads CASSRGDYGYTF. Written as DNA, the CDR3 is TGTGCCAGTAGTCGGGGGGACTATGGCTACACCTTC.

This chain connects TRBV20-1 to TRBJ2-1; no clear D. The CDR3 has 10 amino acids. Trimming removed 0 bases at V and 8 bases at J, with 2 bases between. Germline CDR1 and CDR2: DFQATT and SNEGSKA (reference sequence). The CDR3 DNA is TGCAGTGCTAGAGACGATGAGCAGTTCTTC. It translates to CSARDDEQFF.

This clone is a singleton in its sample. This chain links TRBV25-1 with TRBJ1-4, with TRBD1 identical over 8 bases. J gave up 11 bases and V 0 bases, and 8 bases lay outside the gene matches. The germline CDR1 and CDR2 sequences are MGHDK and SYGVNS. The CDR3 consists of 15 residues. The CDR3, as DNA: TGTGCCAGCAGTGAATATAGGCCAGGGGGCTACAAACTGTTTTTT. Its protein product is CASSEYRPGGYKLFF.

This clone occurred a few times. The chain couples TRBV5-1 to TRBJ2-3; TRBD2 matches 7 bases. Germline trimming cut 4 bases from V and 6 bases from J; bases unmatched to any gene: 14. The CDR3 runs 16 residues. The germline V gene encodes CDR1 SGHRS and CDR2 YFSETQ. CDR3: CASSPTPPAGGDTQYF. The CDR3 DNA sequence: TGCGCCAGCAGCCCAACTCCACCGGCCGGGGGGGATACGCAGTATTTT.

The chain links TRBV3-1 (or the pseudogene TRBV3-2) to TRBJ1-5; weak D call: TRBD1 (6 bases). Germline V gives CDR1 LGHDT, CDR2 YNNKEL (reference sequence). The CDR3 length is 16 residues. The ends were cut back, 0 bases at V and 2 bases at J, with 11 bases in the middle. DNA for the CDR3: TGTGCCAGCAGCCAAGATGGAGGGGGGGGCAATCAGCCCCAGCATTTT. It yields the protein CASSQDGGGGNQPQHF.

The gene calls are TRBV7-2 and TRBJ1-3; D unresolved. Looked up from germline, CDR1 is SGHTA and CDR2 is FQGNSA. Deletions cut 1 base from V and 0 bases from J, with 19 bases between. The CDR3 runs to 19 residues. The CDR3 bases are TGTGCCAGCAGCTTAGTGTCCAGGCAACTCTCCCTCTCTGGAAACACCATATATTTT. This encodes CASSLVSRQLSLSGNTIYF. Together with reference TRBV7-2 and TRBJ1-3, the CDR3 gives the full variable domain: GAGVSQSPSNKVTEKGKDVELRCDPISGHTALYWYRQSLGQGLEFLIYFQGNSAPDKSGLPSDRFSAERTGGSVSTLTIQRTQQEDSAVYLCASSLVSRQLSLSGNTIYFGEGSWLTVV.

The J gene is TRBJ1-1, the V gene TRBV20-1; the D gene is possibly TRBD1 (6 bases). Germline V gene sequence: CDR1 DFQATT, CDR2 SNEGSKA (reference sequence). This CDR3 comprises 14 residues. Trimming left V 3 bases short and J 4 bases short, with 15 bases between. CDR3 DNA sequence: TGCAGTGCTAGTACTACAGGGTTAGGCACTGAAGCTTTCTTT. This translates into CSASTTGLGTEAFF.

The rearrangement links TRBV13 to TRBJ1-5; D gene ambiguous. The V gene's germline CDR1 is PRHDT and CDR2 FYEKMQ (reference sequence). The V and J ends lost 5 bases and 6 bases respectively, with 11 bases between them. The CDR3 extends over 13 amino acids. CDR3 in DNA: TGTGCCAGCAGCCTACGTAGTGGTCAGCCCCAGCATTTT. This translates into CASSLRSGQPQHF.

This chain connects TRBV11-1 to TRBJ1-6, with D perhaps matching TRBD1 (5 bases). Trimming stripped 5 bases from V and 10 bases from J, with 21 bases between. There are 16 residues in the CDR3. Germline V gene data show CDR1 as SGHAT and CDR2 as FQDESV (reference sequence). This chain's CDR3 is CASSPFLGLGKSPLHF. The CDR3 nucleotides are TGTGCCAGCAGCCCTTTTTTGGGACTCGGGAAATCACCCCTCCACTTT.

V gene TRBV11-2 combines with J gene TRBJ2-7; no clear D. CDR1 SGHAT and CDR2 FQNNGV come from the germline V gene. CDR3 length: 12 residues. V lost 1 base and J 4 bases, leaving 5 bases between the germline ends. CDR3 nucleotide sequence: TGTGCCAGCAGCTTAGTACAGTACGAGCAGTACGTC. It specifies CASSLVQYEQYV.

A note on this clone: Other DNA sequences in this sample translate to the same CDR3. The J gene is TRBJ2-3, the V gene TRBV7-2; no clear D. Trimming removed 5 bases from V and 0 bases from J, with 3 bases in between. Germline-derived CDR1 and CDR2 are SGHTA and FQGNSA. The CDR3 totals 12 residues. The CDR3 loop reads CASSPSTDTQYF. The CDR3 DNA follows: TGTGCCAGCAGCCCGAGCACAGATACGCAGTATTTT.

The rearrangement uses TRBV19 and TRBJ2-1; D might be TRBD2 (5 bases). V gave up 8 bases and J gave up 2 bases, with 10 bases separating them. The CDR3 is made up of 13 amino acids. Germline V gene data show CDR1 as LNHDA and CDR2 as SQIVND (reference sequence). In DNA, the CDR3 is TGTGCCAGTCCGGACTTCGCCTACAATGAGCAGTTCTTC. This encodes CASPDFAYNEQFF. The full variable domain, completed using reference TRBV19 and TRBJ2-1, is DGGITQSPKYLFRKEGQNVTLSCEQNLNHDAMYWYRQDPGQGLRLIYYSQIVNDFQKGDIAEGYSVSREKKESFPLTVTSAQKNPTAFYLCASPDFAYNEQFFGPGTRLTVL.

V usage is TRBV11-3 and J usage is TRBJ2-1; 7 nucleotides line up with TRBD1. Trimming cost V 5 bases and J 8 bases; bases outside gene matches: 3. The CDR3 is 12 residues long. In germline, CDR1 is SGHNT, CDR2 YENEEA. This CDR3 is CASSPQGDEQFF. CDR3 nucleotides: TGTGCCAGCAGCCCCCAGGGGGATGAGCAGTTCTTC.

This sequence joins TRBV5-6 and TRBJ2-5; D is unclear. The CDR3 totals 14 residues. Deletions cut 2 bases from V and 0 bases from J, with 8 bases between. Germline V gene lookup returns CDR1 SGHDT and CDR2 YYEEEE. CDR3 nucleotides: TGTGCCAGCAGCTTACGCGGCCACCAAGAGACCCAGTACTTC. It encodes CASSLRGHQETQYF.

J is TRBJ2-3 and V is TRBV4-1; TRBD2 agrees at 7 bases. Germline V gene data show CDR1 as MGHRA and CDR2 as YSYEKL. This CDR3 contains 15 residues. Trimming took 0 bases from V and 5 from J; bases not matched to a gene: 5. The CDR3 DNA is TGCGCCAGCAGCCAAGAGGTGGGGGGGGGAGATACGCAGTATTTT. Encoded protein: CASSQEVGGGDTQYF.

The V call is TRBV13, the J call TRBJ2-7; 10 bases match TRBD2. The length of the CDR3 is 15 residues. V trimming: 2 bases; J trimming: 6 bases; junction bases outside the gene matches: 7. Germline lookup yields CDR1 PRHDT and CDR2 FYEKMQ (reference sequence). This chain's CDR3 is CASSLPVSGGSEQYV. CDR3 coding DNA: TGTGCCAGCAGCTTACCGGTTAGCGGGGGGTCCGAGCAGTACGTC.

This clone was detected only once. The chain uses TRBV6-5 and TRBJ2-7, with a weak D call TRBD2 (7 bases). Germline V gene lookup returns CDR1 MNHEY and CDR2 SVGAGI. There are 12 residues in the CDR3. With 8 bases removed from V and 4 bases from J, the gap between germline ends came to 12 bases. The CDR3 sequence is CASGGAEYEQYV. CDR3 DNA sequence: TGTGCCAGCGGGGGGGCGGAGTACGAGCAGTACGTC.

This chain connects TRBV18 to TRBJ1-5; 8 nucleotides match TRBD1. V lost 3 bases to trimming and J lost 6 bases; unmatched junction nucleotides: 4. The germline V gene encodes CDR1 KGHSH and CDR2 LQKENI. The CDR3 contains 14 residues. The CDR3 region is CASSPGQGGQPQHF. DNA of the CDR3: TGTGCCAGCTCACCCGGACAGGGAGGTCAGCCCCAGCATTTT.